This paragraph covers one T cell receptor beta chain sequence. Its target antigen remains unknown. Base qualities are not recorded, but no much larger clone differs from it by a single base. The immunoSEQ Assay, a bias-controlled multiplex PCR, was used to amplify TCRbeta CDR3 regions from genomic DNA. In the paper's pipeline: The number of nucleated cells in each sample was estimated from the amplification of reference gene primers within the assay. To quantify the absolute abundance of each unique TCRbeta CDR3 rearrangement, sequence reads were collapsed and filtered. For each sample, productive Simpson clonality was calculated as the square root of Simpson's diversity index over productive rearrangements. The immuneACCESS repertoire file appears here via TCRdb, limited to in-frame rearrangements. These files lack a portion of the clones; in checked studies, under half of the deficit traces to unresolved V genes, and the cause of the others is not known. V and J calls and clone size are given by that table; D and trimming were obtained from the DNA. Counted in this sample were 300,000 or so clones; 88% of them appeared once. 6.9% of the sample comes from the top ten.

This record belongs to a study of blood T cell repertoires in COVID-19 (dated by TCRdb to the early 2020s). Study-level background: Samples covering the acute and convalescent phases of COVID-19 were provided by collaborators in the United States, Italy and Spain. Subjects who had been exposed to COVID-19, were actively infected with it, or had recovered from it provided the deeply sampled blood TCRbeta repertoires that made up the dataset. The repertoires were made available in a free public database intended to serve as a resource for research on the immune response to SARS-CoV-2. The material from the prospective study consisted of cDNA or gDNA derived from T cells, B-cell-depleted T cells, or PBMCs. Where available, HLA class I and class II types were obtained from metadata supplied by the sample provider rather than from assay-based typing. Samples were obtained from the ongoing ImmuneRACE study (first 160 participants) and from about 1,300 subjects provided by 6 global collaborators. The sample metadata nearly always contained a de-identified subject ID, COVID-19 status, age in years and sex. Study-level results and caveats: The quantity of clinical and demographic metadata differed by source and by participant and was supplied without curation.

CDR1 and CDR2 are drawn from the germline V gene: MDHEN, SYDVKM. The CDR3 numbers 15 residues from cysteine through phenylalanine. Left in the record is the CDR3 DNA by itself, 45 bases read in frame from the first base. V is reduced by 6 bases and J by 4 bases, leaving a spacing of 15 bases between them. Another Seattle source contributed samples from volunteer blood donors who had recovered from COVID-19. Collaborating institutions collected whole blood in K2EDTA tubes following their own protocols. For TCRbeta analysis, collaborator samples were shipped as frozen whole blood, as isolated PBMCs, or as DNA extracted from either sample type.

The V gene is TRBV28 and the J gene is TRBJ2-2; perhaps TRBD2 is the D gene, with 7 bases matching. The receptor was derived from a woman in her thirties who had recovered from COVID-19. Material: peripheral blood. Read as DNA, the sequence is TGTGCCAGCAGCCTGGGGGGGCAGGGCACCGGGGAGCTGTTTTTT. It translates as CASSLGGQGTGELFF.